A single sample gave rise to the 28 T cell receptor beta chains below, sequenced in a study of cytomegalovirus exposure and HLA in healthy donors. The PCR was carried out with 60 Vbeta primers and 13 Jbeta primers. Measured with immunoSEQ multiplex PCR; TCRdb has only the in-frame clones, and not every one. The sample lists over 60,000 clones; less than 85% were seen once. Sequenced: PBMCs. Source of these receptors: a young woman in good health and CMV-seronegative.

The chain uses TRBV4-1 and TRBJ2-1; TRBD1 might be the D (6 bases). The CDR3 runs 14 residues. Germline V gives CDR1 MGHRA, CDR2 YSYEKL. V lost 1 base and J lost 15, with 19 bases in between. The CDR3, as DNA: TGCGCCAGCAGCCAAGTCACAGGGATCGGCGAGGGGTTCTTC. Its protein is CASSQVTGIGEGFF.

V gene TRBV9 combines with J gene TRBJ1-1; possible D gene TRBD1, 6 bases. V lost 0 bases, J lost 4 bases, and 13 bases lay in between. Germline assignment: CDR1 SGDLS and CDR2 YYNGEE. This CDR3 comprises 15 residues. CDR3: CASSVEENRVTEAFF. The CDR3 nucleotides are TGTGCCAGCAGCGTAGAGGAAAACAGGGTCACTGAAGCTTTCTTT.

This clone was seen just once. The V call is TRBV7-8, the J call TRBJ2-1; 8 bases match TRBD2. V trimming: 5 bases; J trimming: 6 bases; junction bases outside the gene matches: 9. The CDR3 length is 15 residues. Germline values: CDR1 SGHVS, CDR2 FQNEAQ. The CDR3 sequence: CASSHREGLPNEQFF. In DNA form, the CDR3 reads TGTGCCAGCAGCCACCGGGAGGGCCTACCCAATGAGCAGTTCTTC.

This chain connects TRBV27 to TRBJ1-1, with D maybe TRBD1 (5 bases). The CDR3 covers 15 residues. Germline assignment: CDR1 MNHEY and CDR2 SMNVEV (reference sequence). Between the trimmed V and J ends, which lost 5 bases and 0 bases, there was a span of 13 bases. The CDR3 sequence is CASSATVTMNTEAFF. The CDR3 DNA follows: TGTGCCAGCAGTGCGACAGTGACCATGAACACTGAAGCTTTCTTT.

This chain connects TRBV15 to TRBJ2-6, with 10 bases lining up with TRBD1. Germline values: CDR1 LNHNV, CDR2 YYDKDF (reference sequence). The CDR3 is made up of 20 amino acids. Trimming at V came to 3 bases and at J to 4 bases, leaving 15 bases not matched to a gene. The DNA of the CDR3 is TGTGCCACCAGCAGGCCCCCGGGACAGGGGTATCCGGGGGGGGCCAACGTCCTGACTTTC. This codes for CATSRPPGQGYPGGANVLTF.

The CDR3 reads CASSTHSGSYNEQFF. The CDR3 nucleotides are TGTGCCAGCAGCACCCACTCCGGCTCCTACAATGAGCAGTTCTTC. This chain joins TRBV7-6 and TRBJ2-1; D is unclear. Germline values: CDR1 SGHVS, CDR2 FNYEAQ. The CDR3 is 15 residues long. Trimming left V 5 bases short and J 0 bases short, with 11 bases between.

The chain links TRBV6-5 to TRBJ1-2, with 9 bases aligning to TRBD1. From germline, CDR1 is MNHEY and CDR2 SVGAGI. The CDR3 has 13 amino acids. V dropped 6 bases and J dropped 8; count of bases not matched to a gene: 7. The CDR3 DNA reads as TGTGCCAGCAGCCGGGACAGGGCAGGGGGCTACACCTTC. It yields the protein CASSRDRAGGYTF.

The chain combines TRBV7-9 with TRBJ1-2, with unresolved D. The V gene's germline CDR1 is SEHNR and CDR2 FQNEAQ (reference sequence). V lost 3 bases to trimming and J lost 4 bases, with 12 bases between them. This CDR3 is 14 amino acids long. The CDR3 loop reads CASSFAHGGYGYTF. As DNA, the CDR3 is TGTGCCAGCAGCTTCGCTCACGGAGGCTATGGCTACACCTTC.

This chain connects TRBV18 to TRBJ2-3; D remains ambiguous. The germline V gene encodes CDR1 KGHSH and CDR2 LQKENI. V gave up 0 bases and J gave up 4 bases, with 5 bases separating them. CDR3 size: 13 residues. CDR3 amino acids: CASSPPEADTQYF. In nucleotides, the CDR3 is TGTGCCAGCTCACCACCTGAGGCAGATACGCAGTATTTT. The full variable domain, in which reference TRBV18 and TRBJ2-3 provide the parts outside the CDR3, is NAGVMQNPRHLVRRRGQEARLRCSPMKGHSHVYWYRQLPEEGLKFMVYLQKENIIDESGMPKERFSAEFPKEGPSILRIQQVVRGDSAAYFCASSPPEADTQYFGPGTRLTVL.

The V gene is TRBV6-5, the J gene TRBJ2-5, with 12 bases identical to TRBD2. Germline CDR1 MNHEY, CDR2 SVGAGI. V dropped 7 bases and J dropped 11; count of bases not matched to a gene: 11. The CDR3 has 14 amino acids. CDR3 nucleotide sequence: TGTGCCAGCACCCTGACTAGCGGGGGCACAGAGCAGTACTTC. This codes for CASTLTSGGTEQYF.

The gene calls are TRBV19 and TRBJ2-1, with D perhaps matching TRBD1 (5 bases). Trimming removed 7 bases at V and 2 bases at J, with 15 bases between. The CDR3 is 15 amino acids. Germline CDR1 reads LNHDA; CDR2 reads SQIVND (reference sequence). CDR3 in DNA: TGTGCCAGTAAAGGGGAACGTCAGACCTACAATGAGCAGTTCTTC. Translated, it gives CASKGERQTYNEQFF.

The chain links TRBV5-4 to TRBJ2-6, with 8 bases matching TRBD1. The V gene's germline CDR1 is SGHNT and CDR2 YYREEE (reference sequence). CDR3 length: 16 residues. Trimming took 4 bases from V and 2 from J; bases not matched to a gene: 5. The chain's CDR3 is CASSPGQGTGANVLTF. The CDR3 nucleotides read TGTGCCAGCAGCCCCGGACAGGGTACTGGGGCCAACGTCCTGACTTTC.

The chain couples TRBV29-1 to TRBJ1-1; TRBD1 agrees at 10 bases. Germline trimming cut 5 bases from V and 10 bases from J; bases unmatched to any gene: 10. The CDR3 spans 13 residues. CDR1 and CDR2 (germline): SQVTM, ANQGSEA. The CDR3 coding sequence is TGCAGCGTTAAGACAGGGGGCTCTTCTCTAGCTTTCTTT. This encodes CSVKTGGSSLAFF.

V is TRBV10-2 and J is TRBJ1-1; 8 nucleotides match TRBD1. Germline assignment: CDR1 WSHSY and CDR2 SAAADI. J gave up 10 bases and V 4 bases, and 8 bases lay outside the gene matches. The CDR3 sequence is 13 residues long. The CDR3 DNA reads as TGCGCCAGCAGTGGACAGGGGCCACCGGGAGCTTTCTTT. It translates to CASSGQGPPGAFF.

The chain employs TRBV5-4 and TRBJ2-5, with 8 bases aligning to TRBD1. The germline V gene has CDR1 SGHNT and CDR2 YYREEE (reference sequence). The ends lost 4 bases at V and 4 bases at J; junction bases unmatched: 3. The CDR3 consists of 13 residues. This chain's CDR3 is CASSATGAETQYF. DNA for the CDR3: TGTGCCAGCAGCGCGACAGGGGCAGAGACCCAGTACTTC.

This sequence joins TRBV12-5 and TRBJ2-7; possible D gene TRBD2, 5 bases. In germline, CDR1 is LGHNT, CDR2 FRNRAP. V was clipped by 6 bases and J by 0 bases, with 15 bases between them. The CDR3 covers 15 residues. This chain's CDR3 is CASGGVGLASYEQYV. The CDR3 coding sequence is TGTGCTAGTGGGGGAGTGGGCCTGGCCTCCTACGAGCAGTACGTC.

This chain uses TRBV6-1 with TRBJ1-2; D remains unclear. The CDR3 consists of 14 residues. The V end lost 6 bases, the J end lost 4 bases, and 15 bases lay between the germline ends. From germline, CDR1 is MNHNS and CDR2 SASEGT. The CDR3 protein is CASSPSGRIYGYTF. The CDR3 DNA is TGTGCCAGCAGCCCTTCTGGCAGGATCTATGGCTACACCTTC.

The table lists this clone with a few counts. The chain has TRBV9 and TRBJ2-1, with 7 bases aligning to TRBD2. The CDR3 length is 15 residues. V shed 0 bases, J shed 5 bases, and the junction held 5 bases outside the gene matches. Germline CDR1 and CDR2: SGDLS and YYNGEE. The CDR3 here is CASSVGAGPHNEQFF. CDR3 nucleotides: TGTGCCAGCAGCGTAGGAGCGGGACCCCACAATGAGCAGTTCTTC.

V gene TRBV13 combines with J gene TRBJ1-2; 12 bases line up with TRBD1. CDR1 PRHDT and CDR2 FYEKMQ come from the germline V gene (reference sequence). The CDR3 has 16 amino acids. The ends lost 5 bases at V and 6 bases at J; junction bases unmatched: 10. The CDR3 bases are TGTGCCAGCAGCCTCCGCGGGACAGGGGGCGCAGATGGCTACACCTTC. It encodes CASSLRGTGGADGYTF. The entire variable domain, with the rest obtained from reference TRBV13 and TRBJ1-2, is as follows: AAGVIQSPRHLIKEKRETATLKCYPIPRHDTVYWYQQGPGQDPQFLISFYEKMQSDKGSIPDRFSAQQFSDYHSELNMSSLELGDSALYFCASSLRGTGGADGYTFGSGTRLTVV.

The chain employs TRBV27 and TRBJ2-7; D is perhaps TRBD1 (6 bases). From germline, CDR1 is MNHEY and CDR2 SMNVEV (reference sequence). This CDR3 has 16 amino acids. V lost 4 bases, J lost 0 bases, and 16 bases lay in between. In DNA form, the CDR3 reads TGTGCCAGCAGTTCCACTCCACAGGGAAACTCCTACGAGCAGTACTTC. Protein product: CASSSTPQGNSYEQYF.

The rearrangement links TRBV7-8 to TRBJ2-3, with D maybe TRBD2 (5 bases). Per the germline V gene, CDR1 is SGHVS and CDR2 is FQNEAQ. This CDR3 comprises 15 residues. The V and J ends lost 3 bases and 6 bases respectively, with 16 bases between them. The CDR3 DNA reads TGTGCCAGCAGCTTCCGCGGCGGGCGAGGTGATACGCAGTATTTT. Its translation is CASSFRGGRGDTQYF.

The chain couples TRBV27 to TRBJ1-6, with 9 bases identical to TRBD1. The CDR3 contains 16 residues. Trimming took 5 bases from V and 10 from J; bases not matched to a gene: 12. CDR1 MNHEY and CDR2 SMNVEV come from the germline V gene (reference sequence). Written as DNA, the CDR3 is TGTGCCAGCAGTCTCTCACCGGGACAGGGTTGGTCACCCCTCCACTTT. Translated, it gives CASSLSPGQGWSPLHF.

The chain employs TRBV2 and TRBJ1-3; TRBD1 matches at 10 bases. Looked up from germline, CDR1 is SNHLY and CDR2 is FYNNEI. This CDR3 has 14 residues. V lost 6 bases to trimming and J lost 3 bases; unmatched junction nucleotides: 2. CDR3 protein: CASSGTGDGNTIYF. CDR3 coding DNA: TGTGCCAGCAGCGGGACAGGGGATGGAAACACCATATATTTT. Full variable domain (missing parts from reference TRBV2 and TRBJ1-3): EPEVTQTPSHQVTQMGQEVILRCVPISNHLYFYWYRQILGQKVEFLVSFYNNEISEKSEIFDDQFSVERPDGSNFTLKIRSTKLEDSAMYFCASSGTGDGNTIYFGEGSWLTVV.

CDR3 DNA sequence: TGCGCCAGCAGCCAAGTCGAGACTTACAATGAGCAGTTCTTC. Protein sequence: CASSQVETYNEQFF. V is TRBV4-1 and J is TRBJ2-1; D not certain. The length of the CDR3 is 14 residues. From germline, CDR1 is MGHRA and CDR2 YSYEKL. Trimming took 1 base from V and 4 from J, leaving 8 bases between them.

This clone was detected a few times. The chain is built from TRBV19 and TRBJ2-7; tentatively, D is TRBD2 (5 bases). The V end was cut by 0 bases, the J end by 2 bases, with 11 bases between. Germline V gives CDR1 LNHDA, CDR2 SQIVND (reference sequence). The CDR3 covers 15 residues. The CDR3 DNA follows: TGTGCCAGTAGTATAGATCGGACTTCTACCTACGAGCAGTACTTC. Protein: CASSIDRTSTYEQYF.

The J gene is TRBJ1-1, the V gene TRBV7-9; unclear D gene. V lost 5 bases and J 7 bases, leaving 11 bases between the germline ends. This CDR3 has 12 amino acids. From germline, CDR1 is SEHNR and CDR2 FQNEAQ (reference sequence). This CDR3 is CASSPNEVEAFF. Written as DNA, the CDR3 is TGTGCCAGCAGCCCCAATGAGGTTGAAGCTTTCTTT.

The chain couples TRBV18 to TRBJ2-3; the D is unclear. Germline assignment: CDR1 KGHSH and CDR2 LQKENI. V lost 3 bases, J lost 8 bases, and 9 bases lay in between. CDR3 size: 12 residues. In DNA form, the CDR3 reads TGTGCCAGCTCACCCTACGGCGGTACGCAGTATTTT. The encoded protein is CASSPYGGTQYF.

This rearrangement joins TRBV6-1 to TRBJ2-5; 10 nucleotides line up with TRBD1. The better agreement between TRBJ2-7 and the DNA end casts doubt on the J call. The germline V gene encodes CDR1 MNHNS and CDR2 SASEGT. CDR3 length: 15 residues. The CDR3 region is CASAYPGQGSYEQYF. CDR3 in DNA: TGTGCCAGCGCATACCCGGGACAGGGGTCCTACGAGCAGTACTTC.